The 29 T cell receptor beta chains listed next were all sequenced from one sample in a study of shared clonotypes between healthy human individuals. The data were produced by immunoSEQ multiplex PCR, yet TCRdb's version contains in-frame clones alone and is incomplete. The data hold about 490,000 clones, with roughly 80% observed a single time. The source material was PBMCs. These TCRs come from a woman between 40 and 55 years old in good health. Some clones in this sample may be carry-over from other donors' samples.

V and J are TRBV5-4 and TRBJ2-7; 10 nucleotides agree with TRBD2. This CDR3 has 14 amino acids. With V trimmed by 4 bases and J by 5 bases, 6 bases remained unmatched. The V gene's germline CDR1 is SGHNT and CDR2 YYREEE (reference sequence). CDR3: CASSTKREGHEQYF. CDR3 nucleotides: TGTGCCAGCAGCACGAAGCGGGAGGGCCACGAGCAGTACTTC.

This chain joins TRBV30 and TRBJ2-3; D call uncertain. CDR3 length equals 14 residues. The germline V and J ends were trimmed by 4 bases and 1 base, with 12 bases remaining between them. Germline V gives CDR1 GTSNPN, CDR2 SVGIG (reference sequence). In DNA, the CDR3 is TGTGCCTGGACGATGGGCGGAGGCACAGATACGCAGTATTTT. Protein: CAWTMGGGTDTQYF.

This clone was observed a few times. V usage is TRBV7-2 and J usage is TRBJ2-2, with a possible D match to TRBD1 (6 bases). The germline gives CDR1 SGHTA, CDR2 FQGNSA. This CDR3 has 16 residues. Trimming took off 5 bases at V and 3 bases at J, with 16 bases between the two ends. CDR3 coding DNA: TGTGCCAGCAGCCTATTGGGGGCAGGGGACACCGGGGAGCTGTTTTTT. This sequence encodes CASSLLGAGDTGELFF.

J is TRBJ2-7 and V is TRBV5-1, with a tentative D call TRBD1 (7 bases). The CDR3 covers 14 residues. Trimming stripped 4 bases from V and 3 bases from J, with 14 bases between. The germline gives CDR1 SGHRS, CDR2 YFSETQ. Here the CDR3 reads CASSGLQGNYEQYF. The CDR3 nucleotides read TGCGCCAGCAGCGGACTACAGGGGAACTACGAGCAGTACTTC.

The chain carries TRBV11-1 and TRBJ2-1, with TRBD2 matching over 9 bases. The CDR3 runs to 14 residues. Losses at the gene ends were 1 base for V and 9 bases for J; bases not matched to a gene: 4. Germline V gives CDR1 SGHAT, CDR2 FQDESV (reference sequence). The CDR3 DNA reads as TGTGCCAGCAGCTTAGAGGCGGGGGGGAGTGAGCAGTTCTTC. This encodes CASSLEAGGSEQFF. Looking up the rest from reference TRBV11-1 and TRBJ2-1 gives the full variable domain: EAEVAQSPRYKITEKSQAVAFWCDPISGHATLYWYRQILGQGPELLVQFQDESVVDDSQLPKDRFSAERLKGVDSTLKIQPAELGDSAMYLCASSLEAGGSEQFFGPGTRLTVL.

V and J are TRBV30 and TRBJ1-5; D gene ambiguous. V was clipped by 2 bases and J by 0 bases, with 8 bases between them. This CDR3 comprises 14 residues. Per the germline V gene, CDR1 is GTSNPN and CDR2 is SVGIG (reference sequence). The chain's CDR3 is CAWSMLNSNQPQHF. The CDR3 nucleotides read TGTGCCTGGAGTATGTTAAATAGCAATCAGCCCCAGCATTTT.

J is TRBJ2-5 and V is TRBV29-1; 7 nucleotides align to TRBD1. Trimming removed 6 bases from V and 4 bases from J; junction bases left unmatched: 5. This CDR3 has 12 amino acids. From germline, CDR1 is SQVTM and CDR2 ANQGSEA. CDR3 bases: TGCAGCGTCCGACAGGGTTCAGAGACCCAGTACTTC. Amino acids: CSVRQGSETQYF.

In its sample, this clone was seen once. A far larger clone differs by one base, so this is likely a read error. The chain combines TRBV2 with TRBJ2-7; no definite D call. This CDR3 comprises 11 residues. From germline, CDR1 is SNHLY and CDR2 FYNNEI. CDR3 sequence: CASSNSYERYF. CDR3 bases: TGTGCCAGCAGCAACTCCTACGAGCGGTACTTC. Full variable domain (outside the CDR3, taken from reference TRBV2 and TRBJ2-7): EPEVTQTPSHQVTQMGQEVILRCVPISNHLYFYWYRQILGQKVEFLVSFYNNEISEKSEIFDDQFSVERPDGSNFTLKIRSTKLEDSAMYFCASSNSYERYFGPGTRLTVT.

Here the CDR3 DNA reads TGTGCCAGCAGTTTATTACAGGGCACTCAGCCCCAGCATTTT. Translation gives CASSLLQGTQPQHF. This chain joins TRBV27 and TRBJ1-5; D is perhaps TRBD1 (6 bases). CDR1 is MNHEY, CDR2 SMNVEV, per germline (reference sequence). The CDR3 runs to 14 residues. Trimming left V 1 base short and J 6 bases short, with 10 bases between.

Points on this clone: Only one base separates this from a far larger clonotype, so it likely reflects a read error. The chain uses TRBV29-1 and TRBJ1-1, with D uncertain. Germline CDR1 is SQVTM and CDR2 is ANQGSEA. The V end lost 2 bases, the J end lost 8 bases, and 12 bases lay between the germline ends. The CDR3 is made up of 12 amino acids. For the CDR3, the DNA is TGCAGCGTTGAAAGACATGGGGAGGAAGCTTTCTTT. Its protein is CSVERHGEEAFF. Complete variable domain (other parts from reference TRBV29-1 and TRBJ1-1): SAVISQKPSRDICQRGTSLTIQCQVDSQVTMMFWYRQQPGQSLTLIATANQGSEATYESGFVIDKFPISRPNLTFSTLTVSNMSPEDSSIYLCSVERHGEEAFFGQGTRLTVV.

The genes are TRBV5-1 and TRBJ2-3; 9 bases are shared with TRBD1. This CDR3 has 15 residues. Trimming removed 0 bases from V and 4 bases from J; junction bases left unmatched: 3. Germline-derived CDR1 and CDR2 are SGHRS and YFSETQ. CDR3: CASSLAGQGPDTQYF. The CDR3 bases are TGCGCCAGCAGCTTGGCGGGACAGGGCCCAGATACGCAGTATTTT.

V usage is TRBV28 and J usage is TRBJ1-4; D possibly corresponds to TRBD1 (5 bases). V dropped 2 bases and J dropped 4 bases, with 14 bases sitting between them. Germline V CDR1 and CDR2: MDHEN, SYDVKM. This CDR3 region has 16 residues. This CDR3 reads CASSLRDAAVNEKLFF. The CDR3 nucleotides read TGTGCCAGCAGTTTAAGGGACGCTGCAGTTAATGAAAAACTGTTTTTT.

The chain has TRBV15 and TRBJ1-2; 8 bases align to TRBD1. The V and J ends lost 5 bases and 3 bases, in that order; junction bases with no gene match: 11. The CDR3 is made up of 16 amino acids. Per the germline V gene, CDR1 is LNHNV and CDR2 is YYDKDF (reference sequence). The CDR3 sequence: CATSPLTTGEDYGYTF. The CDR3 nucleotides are TGTGCCACCAGCCCTCTAACGACAGGGGAGGACTATGGCTACACCTTC.

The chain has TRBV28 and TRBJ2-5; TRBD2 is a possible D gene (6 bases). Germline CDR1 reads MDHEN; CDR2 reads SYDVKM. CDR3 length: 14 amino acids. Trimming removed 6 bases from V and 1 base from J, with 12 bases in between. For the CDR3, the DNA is TGTGCCAGCAGCCCCTTGGGACTCCAAGAGACCCAGTACTTC. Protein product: CASSPLGLQETQYF.

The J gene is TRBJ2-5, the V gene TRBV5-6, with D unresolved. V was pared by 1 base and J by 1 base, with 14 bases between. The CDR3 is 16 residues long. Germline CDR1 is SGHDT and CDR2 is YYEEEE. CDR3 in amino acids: CASSLWSDPFQETQYF. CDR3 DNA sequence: TGTGCCAGCAGCTTGTGGTCGGACCCGTTCCAAGAGACCCAGTACTTC. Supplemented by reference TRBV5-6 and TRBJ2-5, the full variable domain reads DAGVTQSPTHLIKTRGQQVTLRCSPKSGHDTVSWYQQALGQGPQFIFQYYEEEERQRGNFPDRFSGHQFPNYSSELNVNALLLGDSALYLCASSLWSDPFQETQYFGPGTRLLVL.

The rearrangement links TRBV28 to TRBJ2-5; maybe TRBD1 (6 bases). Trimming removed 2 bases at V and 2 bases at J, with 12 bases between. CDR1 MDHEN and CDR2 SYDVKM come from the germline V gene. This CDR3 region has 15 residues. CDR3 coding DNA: TGTGCCAGCAGTTTAATCCGCAGGGGACAAGAGACCCAGTACTTC. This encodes CASSLIRRGQETQYF.

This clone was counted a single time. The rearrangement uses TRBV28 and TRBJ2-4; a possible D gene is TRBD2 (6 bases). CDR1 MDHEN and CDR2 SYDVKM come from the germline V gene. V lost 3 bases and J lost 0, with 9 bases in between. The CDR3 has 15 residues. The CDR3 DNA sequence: TGTGCCAGCAGTTTCCGGGAGCTAGCCAAAAACATTCAGTACTTC. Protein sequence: CASSFRELAKNIQYF.

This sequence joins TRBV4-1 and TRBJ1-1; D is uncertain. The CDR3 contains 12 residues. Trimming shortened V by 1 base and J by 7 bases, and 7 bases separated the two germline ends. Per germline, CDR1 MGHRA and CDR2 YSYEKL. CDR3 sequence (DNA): TGCGCCAGCAGCCAAGCCTCAGGTGAAGCTTTCTTT. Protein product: CASSQASGEAFF.

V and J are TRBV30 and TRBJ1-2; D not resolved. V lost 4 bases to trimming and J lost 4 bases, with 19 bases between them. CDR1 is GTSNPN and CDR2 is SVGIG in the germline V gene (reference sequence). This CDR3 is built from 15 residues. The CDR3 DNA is TGTGCCTGGACCACGGGCGGCGGCGAGTTCTATGGCTACACCTTC. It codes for CAWTTGGGEFYGYTF.

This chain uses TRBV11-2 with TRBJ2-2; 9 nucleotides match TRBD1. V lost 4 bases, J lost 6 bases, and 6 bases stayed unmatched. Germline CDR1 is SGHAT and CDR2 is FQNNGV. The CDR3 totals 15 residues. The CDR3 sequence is CASSWGTGLAGELFF. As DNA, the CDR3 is TGTGCCAGCAGCTGGGGGACAGGGTTGGCCGGGGAGCTGTTTTTT.

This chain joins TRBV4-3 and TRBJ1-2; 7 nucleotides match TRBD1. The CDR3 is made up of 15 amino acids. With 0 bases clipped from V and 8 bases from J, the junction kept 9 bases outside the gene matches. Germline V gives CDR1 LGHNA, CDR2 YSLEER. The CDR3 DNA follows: TGCGCCAGCAGCCAAGATTTCAGGGGAGGGGGCGGCTACACCTTC. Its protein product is CASSQDFRGGGGYTF.

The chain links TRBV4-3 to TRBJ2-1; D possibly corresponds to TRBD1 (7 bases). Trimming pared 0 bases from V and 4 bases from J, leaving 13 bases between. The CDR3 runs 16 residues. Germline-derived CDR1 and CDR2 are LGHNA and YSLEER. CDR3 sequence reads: CASSQDPPGGYNEQFF. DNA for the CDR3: TGCGCCAGCAGCCAAGATCCGCCAGGGGGGTACAATGAGCAGTTCTTC.

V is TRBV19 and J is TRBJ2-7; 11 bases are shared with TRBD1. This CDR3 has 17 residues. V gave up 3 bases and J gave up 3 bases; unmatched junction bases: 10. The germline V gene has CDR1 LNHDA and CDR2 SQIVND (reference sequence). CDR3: CASSIGGGGTGGYEQYF. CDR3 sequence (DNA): TGTGCCAGTAGTATCGGTGGAGGAGGGACAGGGGGCTACGAGCAGTACTTC.

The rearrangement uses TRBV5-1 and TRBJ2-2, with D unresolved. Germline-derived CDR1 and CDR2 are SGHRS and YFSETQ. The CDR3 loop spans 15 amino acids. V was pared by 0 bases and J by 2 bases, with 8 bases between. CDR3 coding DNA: TGCGCCAGCAGCTTGGTCACCCTTAACACCGGGGAGCTGTTTTTT. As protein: CASSLVTLNTGELFF. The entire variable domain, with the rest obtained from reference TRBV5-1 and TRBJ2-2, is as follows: KAGVTQTPRYLIKTRGQQVTLSCSPISGHRSVSWYQQTPGQGLQFLFEYFSETQRNKGNFPGRFSGRQFSNSRSEMNVSTLELGDSALYLCASSLVTLNTGELFFGEGSRLTVL.

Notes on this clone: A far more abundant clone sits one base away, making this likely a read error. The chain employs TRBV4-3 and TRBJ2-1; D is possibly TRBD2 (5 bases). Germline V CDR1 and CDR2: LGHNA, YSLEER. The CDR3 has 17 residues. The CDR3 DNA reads TGCGCCAGTAGCCAAGATGTGCGGGTGAGGCCTTACAATGAGCAGTTCTTC. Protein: CASSQDVRVRPYNEQFF.

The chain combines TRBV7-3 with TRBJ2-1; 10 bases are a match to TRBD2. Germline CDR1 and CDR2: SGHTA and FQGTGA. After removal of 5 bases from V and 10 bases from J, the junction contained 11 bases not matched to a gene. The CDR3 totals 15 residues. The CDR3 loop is CASSPLGAGGVEQFF. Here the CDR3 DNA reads TGTGCCAGCAGCCCCCTTGGAGCGGGAGGGGTGGAGCAGTTCTTC. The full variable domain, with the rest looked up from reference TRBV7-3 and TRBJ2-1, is GAGVSQTPSNKVTEKGKYVELRCDPISGHTALYWYRQSLGQGPEFLIYFQGTGAADDSGLPNDRFFAVRPEGSVSTLKIQRTERGDSAVYLCASSPLGAGGVEQFFGPGTRLTVL.

CDR3 DNA: TGCGCCAGCAGTCCCCCGGCCGTGGGGCGGGATACGCAGTATTTT. Protein: CASSPPAVGRDTQYF. V is TRBV23-1 and J is TRBJ2-3, with D perhaps matching TRBD1 (5 bases). TRBV23-1 is an open reading frame, and its role is uncertain. Trimming removed 4 bases at V and 6 bases at J, with 17 bases between. CDR3 length: 15 residues.

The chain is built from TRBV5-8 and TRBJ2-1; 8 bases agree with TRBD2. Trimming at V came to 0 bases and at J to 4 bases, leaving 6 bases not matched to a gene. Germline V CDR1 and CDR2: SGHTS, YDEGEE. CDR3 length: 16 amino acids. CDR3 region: CASSLDGRARYNEQFF. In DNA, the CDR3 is TGTGCCAGCAGCTTGGACGGGAGGGCCCGTTACAATGAGCAGTTCTTC. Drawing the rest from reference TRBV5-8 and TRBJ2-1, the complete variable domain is EAGVTQSPTHLIKTRGQQATLRCSPISGHTSVYWYQQALGLGLQFLLWYDEGEERNRGNFPPRFSGRQFPNYSSELNVNALELEDSALYLCASSLDGRARYNEQFFGPGTRLTVL.

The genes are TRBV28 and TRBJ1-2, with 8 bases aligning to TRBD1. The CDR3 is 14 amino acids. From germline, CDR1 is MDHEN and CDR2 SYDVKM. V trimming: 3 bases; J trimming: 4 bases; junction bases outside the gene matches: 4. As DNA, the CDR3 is TGTGCCAGCAGTTTTGAGACAGGGGTCTATGGCTACACCTTC. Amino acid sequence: CASSFETGVYGYTF.